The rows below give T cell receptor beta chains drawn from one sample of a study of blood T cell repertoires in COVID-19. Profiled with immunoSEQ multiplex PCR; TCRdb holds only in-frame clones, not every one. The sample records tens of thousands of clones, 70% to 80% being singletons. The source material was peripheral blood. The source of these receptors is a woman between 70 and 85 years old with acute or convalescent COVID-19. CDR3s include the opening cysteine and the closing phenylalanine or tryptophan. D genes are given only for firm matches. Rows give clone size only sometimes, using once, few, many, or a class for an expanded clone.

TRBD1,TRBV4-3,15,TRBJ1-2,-,TGCGCCAGCAGCCAAGATTTAGGGGGCAACTATGGCTACACCTTC,CASSQDLGGNYGYTF
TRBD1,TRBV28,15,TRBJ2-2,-,TGTGCCAGCAGTTCGGACAGGCCCCTCGCCGGGGAGCTGTTTTTT,CASSSDRPLAGELFF
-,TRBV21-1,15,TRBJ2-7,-,TGTGCCAGCAGCAAAGCGCGGGACTTAACCTACGAGCAGTACTTC,CASSKARDLTYEQYF
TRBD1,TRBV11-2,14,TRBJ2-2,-,TGTGCCAGCAGCTCGGACAGGGTCACCGGGGAGCTGTTTTTT,CASSSDRVTGELFF
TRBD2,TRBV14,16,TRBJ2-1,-,TGTGCCAGCAGCCTATATCTTCCGGGACTAGGACCCGATCAGTTCTTC,CASSLYLPGLGPDQFF
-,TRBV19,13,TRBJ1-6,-,TGTGCCAGTAGTGTAGAAGTCGGTTCACCCCTCCACTTT,CASSVEVGSPLHF
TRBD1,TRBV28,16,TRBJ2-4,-,TGTGCCAGCAGAGGGACAGTGGGGCTAGCCAAAAACATTCAGTACTTC,CASRGTVGLAKNIQYF
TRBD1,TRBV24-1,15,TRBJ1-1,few,TGTGCCACCAGTGGATCAGAGGGGGCAAACACTGAAGCTTTCTTT,CATSGSEGANTEAFF
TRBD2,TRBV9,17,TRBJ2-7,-,TGTGCCAGCAGCGTAGGTGATGGGCTAGCGGGAGTCTACGAGCAGTACTTC,CASSVGDGLAGVYEQYF
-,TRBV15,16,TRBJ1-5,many,TGTGCCACCAGCAGAGACAGGGGATATAGCAATCAGCCCCAGCATTTT,CATSRDRGYSNQPQHF
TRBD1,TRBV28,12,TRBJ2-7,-,TGTGCCAGCAGTTTCCCGGGCCGGGACAGATCCTTC,CASSFPGRDRSF
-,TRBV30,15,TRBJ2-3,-,TGTGCCTGGACCTCAGGAGGCCCGACCACAGATACGCAGTATTTT,CAWTSGGPTTDTQYF
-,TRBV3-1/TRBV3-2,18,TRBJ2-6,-,TGTGCCAGCAGCCAAGACAGGTTCCCGGCCTCTGGGGCCAACGTCCTGACTTTC,CASSQDRFPASGANVLTF
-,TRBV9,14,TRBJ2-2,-,TGTGCCAGCAGCGTAGCTTTCCGGTCCGGGGAGCTGTTTTTT,CASSVAFRSGELFF
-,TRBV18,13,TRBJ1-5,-,TGTGCCAGCTCACCAATACAGAATCAGCCCCAGCATTTT,CASSPIQNQPQHF
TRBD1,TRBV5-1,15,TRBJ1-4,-,TGCGCCAGCAGCCACGGGGACAGGGATGGAGAAAAACTGTTTTTT,CASSHGDRDGEKLFF
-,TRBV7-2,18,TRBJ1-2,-,TGTGCCAGCAGCTTAGGCGGGGCGATAAAAAGGACGGGCTATGGCTACACCTTC,CASSLGGAIKRTGYGYTF
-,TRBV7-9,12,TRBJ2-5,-,TGTGCCAGCAGCTTAGAGAGAGAGACCCAGTACTTC,CASSLERETQYF
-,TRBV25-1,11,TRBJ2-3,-,TGTGCCACCCAACTCACAGATACGCAGTATTTT,CATQLTDTQYF
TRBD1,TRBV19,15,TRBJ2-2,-,TGTGCCAGTAGTTGGACAGGGGGTTTCACCGGGGAGCTGTTTTTT,CASSWTGGFTGELFF
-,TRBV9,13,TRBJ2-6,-,TGTGCCAGCAGCGTAGCTCACAGGGAGGTCCTGACTTTC,CASSVAHREVLTF
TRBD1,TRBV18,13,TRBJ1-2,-,TGTGCCAGCACAGAGACAGGGGAGGAGGGCTACACCTTC,CASTETGEEGYTF